What follows are 5 T cell receptor beta chains derived from one specimen sequenced in a study of blood T cells in healthy people across ages. A second PCR, run for about 7 to 12 cycles, used a sample-barcoded 5' primer plus a J-beta primer mix. MiXCR, applied by TCRdb to the 5' RACE reads, yields one record per CDR3 protein. The sample has 550,000 to 700,000 distinct CDR3 sequences; approximately 30% are singletons. The sequencing input was blood. Receptors were obtained from a woman aged 70 to 79 in good health.

The gene calls are TRBV15 and TRBJ1-4, with D uncertain. The CDR3 has 16 residues. V was cut by 1 base and J by 0 bases, with 9 bases left in between. In germline, CDR1 is LNHNV, CDR2 YYDKDF (reference sequence). In nucleotides, the CDR3 is TGTGCCACCAGCAGAGCTCAGAGTGCAACTAATGAAAAACTGTTTTTT. This sequence encodes CATSRAQSATNEKLFF.

V is TRBV30 and J is TRBJ1-4; D is undetermined. Germline CDR1 is GTSNPN and CDR2 is SVGIG (reference sequence). The CDR3 runs 13 residues. Deletions cut 0 bases from V and 7 bases from J, with 9 bases between. The CDR3 region has the DNA TGTGCCTGGAGTGTCGGAGGTTCTGAAAAACTGTTTTTT. Translating it yields CAWSVGGSEKLFF.

This clonotype was counted only a few times. The chain employs TRBV2 and TRBJ2-5, with TRBD1 matching over 8 bases. There are 13 residues in the CDR3. Trimming took 6 bases from V and 4 from J; bases not matched to a gene: 4. The germline CDR1 and CDR2 sequences are SNHLY and FYNNEI. The CDR3 DNA reads TGTGCCAGCAGGGACAGGGAACCAGAGACCCAGTACTTC. It encodes CASRDREPETQYF.

For the CDR3, the DNA is TGCGCCAGCAGCCTAAGACTAGCGGGAGAAAACGAGCAGTACTTC. Protein product: CASSLRLAGENEQYF. The rearrangement uses TRBV5-1 and TRBJ2-7; 12 nucleotides agree with TRBD2. The V gene end was trimmed by 4 bases and the J gene end by 5 bases; junction bases not matched to a gene: 7. The CDR3 runs 15 residues. Germline V gene lookup returns CDR1 SGHRS and CDR2 YFSETQ.

The J gene is TRBJ2-5, the V gene TRBV5-5, with no clear D. The V end was cut by 1 base, the J end by 3 bases, with 10 bases between. This CDR3 region has 14 residues. The germline V gene has CDR1 SGHKS and CDR2 YYEKEE (reference sequence). CDR3 loop: CASSLRVIEETQYF. As DNA, the CDR3 is TGTGCCAGCAGCTTGCGGGTTATCGAAGAGACCCAGTACTTC.